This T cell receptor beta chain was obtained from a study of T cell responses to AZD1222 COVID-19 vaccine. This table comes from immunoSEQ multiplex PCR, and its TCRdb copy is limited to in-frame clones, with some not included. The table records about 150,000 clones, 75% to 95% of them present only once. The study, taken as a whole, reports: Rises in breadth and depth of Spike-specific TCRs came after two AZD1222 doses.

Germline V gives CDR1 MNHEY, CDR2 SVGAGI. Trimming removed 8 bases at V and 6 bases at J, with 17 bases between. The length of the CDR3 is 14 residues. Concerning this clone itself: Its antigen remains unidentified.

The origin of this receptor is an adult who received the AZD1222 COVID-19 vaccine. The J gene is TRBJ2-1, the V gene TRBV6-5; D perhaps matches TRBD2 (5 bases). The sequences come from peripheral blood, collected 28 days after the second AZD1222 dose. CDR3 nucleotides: TGTGCCAGCGAGACTAATTTCTTGGTCAATGAGCAGTTCTTC. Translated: CASETNFLVNEQFF.